This is a list of T cell receptor beta chains from one sample in a study of T cell changes during pregnancy in multiple sclerosis. This table comes from immunoSEQ multiplex PCR, and its TCRdb copy is limited to in-frame clones, with some not included. The table lists 80,000 to 130,000 clones, around 92% of them singletons. This material consisted of peripheral blood, taken before pregnancy. The origin of the receptors is a female donor with multiple sclerosis, enrolled in a pregnancy study. Both conserved end residues are part of each CDR3. D genes are given only for firm matches. Expanded clones get a size class; other rows say once, few or many, or leave the size out.

size,V,D,J,DNA,CDR3
.,TRBV7-9,.,TRBJ2-1,TGTGCCAGCAGCTTGAGGGAGAAGTCCTACAATGAGCAGTTCTTC,CASSLREKSYNEQFF
.,TRBV5-1,.,TRBJ2-7,TGCGCCAGCAGCTTGGCACGGGGATACGAGCAGTACTTC,CASSLARGYEQYF
.,TRBV7-2,TRBD2,TRBJ2-1,TGTGCCAGCAGCGGACTAGCCACCACCTACAATGAGCAGTTCTTC,CASSGLATTYNEQFF
.,TRBV13,TRBD1,TRBJ1-1,TGTGCCAGCAGCTCAGTTTTTAGTAGACAGGGGACGTTGCCATCTATGACAAACACTGAAGCTTTCTTT,CASSSVFSRQGTLPSMTNTEAFF
.,TRBV12-5,TRBD1,TRBJ2-4,TGTGCTAGTGGTTTGGATACAGGGGGCGAACGAAACATTCAGTACTTC,CASGLDTGGERNIQYF
.,TRBV27,.,TRBJ1-1,TGTGCCAGCAGTTTCAGGGTCGTGGGCACTGAAGCTTTCTTT,CASSFRVVGTEAFF
.,TRBV6-4,TRBD2,TRBJ2-3,TGTGCCAGCAGTGTACTAGCGGGAGGAGCAGATACGCAGTATTTT,CASSVLAGGADTQYF
.,TRBV28,TRBD1,TRBJ1-4,TGTGCCAGCAGTAGAGGACAGGGGGCCAAGACTAATGAAAAACTGTTTTTT,CASSRGQGAKTNEKLFF
.,TRBV9,TRBD1,TRBJ1-2,TGTGCCAGCAGCGTAGAATCCTGGGCCAGGGGGAACTATGGCTACACCTTC,CASSVESWARGNYGYTF
.,TRBV28,.,TRBJ1-2,TGTGCCAGCAGTCCTAGGGAGTTGAACTATGGCTACACCTTC,CASSPRELNYGYTF
.,TRBV7-9,.,TRBJ1-5,TGTGCCAGCAGCTTACCGGGTTACAATCAGCCCCAGCATTTT,CASSLPGYNQPQHF
.,TRBV6-8,.,TRBJ2-4,TGTGCCAGCAGTCACGCGGGGACCGGAGCCAAAAACATTCAGTACTTC,CASSHAGTGAKNIQYF
.,TRBV7-7,.,TRBJ2-7,TGTGCCAGCAGCTTCTCGTGGGGATCAGGGTACGAGCAGTACTTC,CASSFSWGSGYEQYF
.,TRBV27,.,TRBJ2-4,TGTGCCAGCAGTTTAACGGGGGAAAACATTCAGTACTTC,CASSLTGENIQYF
.,TRBV28,TRBD1,TRBJ2-5,TGTGCCAGCAGTCCGACAGGGTGGCAAGAGACCCAGTACTTC,CASSPTGWQETQYF
.,TRBV7-2,TRBD2,TRBJ2-7,TGTGCCAGCAGCTGGATAGGCGGGAGGTCCTACGAGCAGTACTTC,CASSWIGGRSYEQYF
.,TRBV5-1,TRBD1,TRBJ1-1,TGCGCCAGCAGCTTTGGCAGGGGGACTGAAGCTTTCTTT,CASSFGRGTEAFF
.,TRBV30,TRBD2,TRBJ2-3,TGTGCCTGGGCCCTCCCGGGCAGCGGGAGGGCAAGGACGCAGTATTTT,CAWALPGSGRARTQYF
.,TRBV2,.,TRBJ2-5,TGTGCCAGCACCGGACAAGGGAAAGAGACCCAGTACTTC,CASTGQGKETQYF
.,TRBV29-1,TRBD1,TRBJ2-7,TGCAGCGTTGGCGGGACAGGCTACGAGCAGTACTTC,CSVGGTGYEQYF
once,TRBV6-1,TRBD2,TRBJ2-7,TGTGCCAGCGTTGTACTAGCGGGATCAAACGAGCAGTACTTC,CASVVLAGSNEQYF
.,TRBV20-1,.,TRBJ2-7,TGCAGTGCTAGAGATTACTACGAGCAGTACTTC,CSARDYYEQYF
once,TRBV13,TRBD2,TRBJ2-1,TGTGCCAGCAGCCCTTATAGCGGGGGGAATGAGCAGTTCTTC,CASSPYSGGNEQFF
.,TRBV4-1,TRBD1,TRBJ1-5,TGCGCCAGCAGCCAAGAAGGGACAGGGTTGCCGCAGCCCCAGCATTTT,CASSQEGTGLPQPQHF